Below, 32 T cell receptor beta chains from the same sample are listed, as sequenced in a study of shared clonotypes between healthy human individuals. TCRdb's table, derived via immunoSEQ multiplex PCR, lists solely in-frame clones and lacks some. The table has 600,000 or so clones, 85% to 95% seen once; the top ten hold over 0.095%. CD8 cells classed as naive were CD45RO-negative and positively selected for CCR7, excluding terminally differentiated effector memory CD45RA+ cells. Sequencing used naive CD8+ T cells sorted from blood. The source is a woman under 40 in good health.

This clone was seen a single time. The V call is TRBV28, the J call TRBJ2-3; 8 bases fit TRBD1. The junction had 13 bases not matched to a gene; V was cut back by 6 bases and J by 5 bases. CDR1 MDHEN and CDR2 SYDVKM come from the germline V gene. The CDR3 consists of 16 residues. CDR3 loop: CASSTNLRGLGDTQYF. The CDR3 DNA is TGTGCCAGCAGCACCAACCTCAGGGGGCTTGGAGATACGCAGTATTTT.

The chain has TRBV2 and TRBJ2-7, with D possibly being TRBD2 (6 bases). This CDR3 region has 17 residues. V lost 0 bases to trimming and J lost 3 bases, with 18 bases between them. Germline-derived CDR1 and CDR2 are SNHLY and FYNNEI. This CDR3 reads CASSEALLGTADYEQYF. CDR3 sequence (DNA): TGTGCCAGCAGTGAAGCGCTTCTCGGGACTGCAGACTACGAGCAGTACTTC.

The V and J genes are TRBV27 and TRBJ2-2, with 7 bases matching TRBD1. Germline-derived CDR1 and CDR2 are MNHEY and SMNVEV (reference sequence). The CDR3 is 15 amino acids. V trimming: 2 bases; J trimming: 3 bases; junction bases outside the gene matches: 3. The DNA of the CDR3 is TGTGCCAGCAGTTTAGGGACAGAAGACACCGGGGAGCTGTTTTTT. Translating it yields CASSLGTEDTGELFF.

CDR3 nucleotide sequence: TGTGCCAGCAGCTTATATGAAACTAGCGGTTACGAGCAGTACTTC. Residues: CASSLYETSGYEQYF. The chain links TRBV7-2 to TRBJ2-7; TRBD2 aligns across 8 bases. Germline CDR1 is SGHTA and CDR2 is FQGNSA. V was pared by 2 bases and J by 4 bases, with 7 bases of the junction left unmatched. There are 15 residues in the CDR3.

The chain combines TRBV7-9 with TRBJ2-5; D could derive from TRBD1 or TRBD2 (5 bases each). The J call may be incorrect, as the DNA end agrees better with TRBJ2-7. Germline lookup yields CDR1 SEHNR and CDR2 FQNEAQ (reference sequence). This CDR3 has 14 residues. The CDR3 DNA reads as TGTGCCAGCAGCTACGGGACCGAGTCCTACGAGCAGTACTTC. Encoded protein: CASSYGTESYEQYF.

J is TRBJ2-5 and V is TRBV27; 12 bases are a match to TRBD2. Judging by the DNA end, TRBJ2-7 fits better; the J call may be wrong. The CDR3 has 15 residues. CDR1 is MNHEY and CDR2 is SMNVEV in the germline V gene (reference sequence). The chain's CDR3 is CASSFRTSGVYEQYF. DNA of the CDR3: TGTGCCAGCAGTTTTCGGACTAGCGGGGTCTACGAGCAGTACTTC.

The V gene is TRBV6-4, the J gene TRBJ2-7; D call uncertain. Germline V gives CDR1 MRHNA, CDR2 SNTAGT. The CDR3 has 13 residues. V lost 3 bases, J lost 6 bases, and 12 bases lay in between. This CDR3 is CASSEGALGEQYF. The CDR3 nucleotides read TGTGCCAGCAGTGAGGGCGCTTTGGGCGAGCAGTACTTC.

The chain has TRBV5-1 and TRBJ1-3; 8 positions agree with TRBD1. Germline trimming cut 4 bases from V and 8 bases from J; bases unmatched to any gene: 17. The CDR3 has 17 amino acids. CDR1 and CDR2 (germline): SGHRS, YFSETQ. The CDR3 bases are TGCGCCAGCAGCCTATACGCAGGGGGCAAGCTGAGGGACACCATATATTTT. It specifies CASSLYAGGKLRDTIYF. Drawing the rest from reference TRBV5-1 and TRBJ1-3, the complete variable domain is KAGVTQTPRYLIKTRGQQVTLSCSPISGHRSVSWYQQTPGQGLQFLFEYFSETQRNKGNFPGRFSGRQFSNSRSEMNVSTLELGDSALYLCASSLYAGGKLRDTIYFGEGSWLTVV.

This clone was seen just once. At the DNA level, this CDR3 is encoded by other sequences in the same sample as well. The chain joins TRBV27 to TRBJ2-7, with 11 bases lining up with TRBD2. The CDR3 has 14 residues. Germline V lookup: CDR1 MNHEY, CDR2 SMNVEV (reference sequence). V shed 3 bases and J 4 bases; nucleotides not matched to a gene: 2. The DNA for the CDR3 is TGTGCCAGCAGTTTGACTAGCGGGATATACGAGCAGTACTTC. Protein sequence: CASSLTSGIYEQYF.

This chain links TRBV28 with TRBJ1-2; 10 bases map to TRBD1. The ends lost 4 bases at V and 6 bases at J; junction bases unmatched: 2. This CDR3 contains 13 residues. The germline gives CDR1 MDHEN, CDR2 SYDVKM. CDR3 loop: CASSSTGGNGYTF. The CDR3 nucleotides are TGTGCCAGCAGTTCGACAGGGGGCAATGGCTACACCTTC.

This clone was detected once. The chain uses TRBV7-2 and TRBJ2-7; TRBD2 aligns across 12 bases. V lost 4 bases to trimming and J lost 5 bases; unmatched junction nucleotides: 15. Germline loops: CDR1 SGHTA, CDR2 FQGNSA. The CDR3 consists of 18 residues. As DNA, the CDR3 is TGTGCCAGCAGCTCCCTCCTTGAGTCCGGACTAGCGGGACACGAGCAGTACTTC. It encodes CASSSLLESGLAGHEQYF.

The rearrangement uses TRBV7-9 and TRBJ1-2; D unresolved. The CDR3 has 13 residues. Trimming took off 2 bases at V and 4 bases at J, with 8 bases between the two ends. Per germline, CDR1 SEHNR and CDR2 FQNEAQ (reference sequence). The DNA for the CDR3 is TGTGCCAGCAGCTTAATAGGACCCTATGGCTACACCTTC. Protein: CASSLIGPYGYTF. The variable domain in full, completed from reference TRBV7-9 and TRBJ1-2, reads DTGVSQNPRHKITKRGQNVTFRCDPISEHNRLYWYRQTLGQGPEFLTYFQNEAQLEKSRLLSDRFSAERPKGSFSTLEIQRTEQGDSAMYLCASSLIGPYGYTFGSGTRLTVV.

A single count supports this clone. The chain carries TRBV11-2 and TRBJ2-7; D remains unclear. Trimming stripped 0 bases from V and 2 bases from J, with 11 bases between. The CDR3 length is 15 residues. Germline lookup yields CDR1 SGHAT and CDR2 FQNNGV. CDR3 sequence reads: CASSLDPTSPYEQYF. The DNA for the CDR3 is TGTGCCAGCAGCTTAGACCCGACTTCCCCCTACGAGCAGTACTTC.

The count of this clone is one. The chain has TRBV6-1 and TRBJ1-2; D is uncertain. CDR3 size: 15 residues. CDR1 and CDR2 from the germline V gene are MNHNS and SASEGT. V lost 3 bases and J lost 1, with 12 bases in between. Here the CDR3 reads CASSDWEGFNYGYTF. CDR3 coding DNA: TGTGCCAGCAGTGATTGGGAGGGTTTTAACTATGGCTACACCTTC.

The chain combines TRBV4-1 with TRBJ2-7, with 9 positions matching TRBD2. This CDR3 comprises 13 residues. Germline values: CDR1 MGHRA, CDR2 YSYEKL. The J segment lost 6 bases and the V segment lost 4 bases, leaving 4 bases of the junction unmatched. This chain's CDR3 is CASSRGLAPEQYF. The CDR3 DNA follows: TGCGCCAGCAGCCGGGGACTAGCCCCCGAGCAGTACTTC.

The chain carries TRBV28 and TRBJ2-7; 7 bases map to TRBD2. This CDR3 contains 15 residues. Trimming cost V 6 bases and J 9 bases; bases outside gene matches: 17. Germline CDR1 reads MDHEN; CDR2 reads SYDVKM. Here the CDR3 reads CASSLNVGGGLGQYF. DNA of the CDR3: TGTGCCAGCAGCTTGAACGTCGGGGGAGGGCTGGGGCAGTACTTC.

The chain uses TRBV5-6 and TRBJ2-7, with D unresolved. The CDR3 is 13 amino acids. Germline CDR1 and CDR2: SGHDT and YYEEEE. Trimming removed 1 base from V and 0 bases from J, with 5 bases in between. CDR3: CASSLMSSYEQYF. The CDR3 DNA follows: TGTGCCAGCAGCTTGATGAGCTCCTACGAGCAGTACTTC.

The chain is built from TRBV2 and TRBJ2-7; D may be TRBD2 (6 bases). The CDR3 extends over 14 amino acids. V shed 6 bases and J shed 5 bases, with 17 bases lying between them. The germline V gene encodes CDR1 SNHLY and CDR2 FYNNEI. The CDR3 is CASRGGPSPHEQYF. CDR3 DNA: TGTGCCAGCAGAGGAGGGCCTTCCCCCCACGAGCAGTACTTC.

This clone was seen a single time. The gene calls are TRBV29-1 and TRBJ2-7; D might be TRBD1 or TRBD2, each matching 5 bases. The CDR3 extends over 12 amino acids. V lost 4 bases and J 7 bases, leaving 14 bases between the germline ends. Germline lookup yields CDR1 SQVTM and CDR2 ANQGSEA. CDR3 nucleotides: TGCAGCGTTGTGGGGGTCGGTGAAGAGCAGTACTTC. Protein sequence: CSVVGVGEEQYF.

The chain combines TRBV6-4 with TRBJ2-7; a possible D gene is TRBD1 (5 bases). Germline-derived CDR1 and CDR2 are MRHNA and SNTAGT. The CDR3 runs to 14 residues. The V end lost 7 bases, the J end lost 3 bases, and 16 bases lay between the germline ends. The CDR3 spells CASTKTASLYEQYF. CDR3 in DNA: TGTGCCAGCACAAAGACAGCCTCCCTCTACGAGCAGTACTTC.

J is TRBJ2-7 and V is TRBV5-5, with a weak D call TRBD1 (6 bases). CDR1 SGHKS and CDR2 YYEKEE come from the germline V gene (reference sequence). This CDR3 spans 14 amino acids. V lost 2 bases, J lost 3 bases, and 12 bases lay in between. CDR3 region: CASSFETGYYEQYF. The CDR3 DNA reads TGTGCCAGCAGCTTTGAGACAGGTTACTACGAGCAGTACTTC.

CDR3 in amino acids: CASSLGGSLSYEQYF. Written as DNA, the CDR3 is TGTGCCAGCAGTCTGGGGGGGTCCTTGTCCTACGAGCAGTACTTC. The J gene is TRBJ2-7, the V gene TRBV27; 7 bases line up with TRBD2. Losses at the gene ends were 5 bases for V and 1 base for J; bases not matched to a gene: 8. CDR1 and CDR2 from the germline V gene are MNHEY and SMNVEV (reference sequence). The CDR3 covers 15 residues.

CDR3 protein: CAGGDRGADTQYF. Here the CDR3 DNA reads TGTGCCGGGGGGGACAGGGGAGCAGATACGCAGTATTTT. The chain has TRBV10-3 and TRBJ2-3; 10 nucleotides match TRBD1. Germline V lookup: CDR1 ENHRY, CDR2 SYGVKD. This CDR3 region has 13 residues. The J segment lost 4 bases and the V segment lost 11 bases, leaving 6 bases of the junction unmatched.

Turning to this clone: The same CDR3 also results from other DNA sequences found in this sample. The genes are TRBV5-4 and TRBJ2-7; no clear D gene. The V end was cut by 0 bases, the J end by 4 bases, with 5 bases between. Germline CDR1 and CDR2: SGHNT and YYREEE (reference sequence). This CDR3 has 12 amino acids. CDR3 sequence reads: CASSLEGYEQYF. The DNA of the CDR3 is TGTGCCAGCAGCTTGGAGGGATACGAGCAGTACTTC.

Concerning this clone: Other nucleotide sequences in the sample specify the same CDR3. V gene TRBV27 combines with J gene TRBJ1-1; no reliable D call. The V gene lost 3 bases and the J gene lost 0 bases, with 8 bases spanning the gap. Looked up from germline, CDR1 is MNHEY and CDR2 is SMNVEV (reference sequence). The CDR3 loop spans 14 amino acids. In DNA, the CDR3 is TGTGCCAGCAGTTTCGGAGCGGTGAACACTGAAGCTTTCTTT. It encodes CASSFGAVNTEAFF.

The chain couples TRBV5-5 to TRBJ1-5; no firm D call. Germline V gives CDR1 SGHKS, CDR2 YYEKEE (reference sequence). Trimming shortened V by 4 bases and J by 4 bases, and 6 bases separated the two germline ends. The CDR3 is 12 residues long. The chain's CDR3 is CASSGGNQPQHF. Here the CDR3 DNA reads TGTGCCAGCAGCGGCGGGAATCAGCCCCAGCATTTT.

The gene calls are TRBV30 and TRBJ1-5, with D maybe TRBD1 (5 bases). Trimming stripped 4 bases from V and 2 bases from J, with 12 bases between. The CDR3 has 14 amino acids. Germline values: CDR1 GTSNPN, CDR2 SVGIG (reference sequence). The CDR3 loop is CAWTGGGGNQPQHF. The CDR3 DNA reads TGTGCCTGGACCGGTGGGGGTGGCAATCAGCCCCAGCATTTT.

V and J are TRBV5-1 and TRBJ1-1; D unresolved. This CDR3 has 15 residues. V gave up 0 bases and J gave up 2 bases, with 11 bases separating them. The germline V gene encodes CDR1 SGHRS and CDR2 YFSETQ. In DNA, the CDR3 is TGCGCCAGCAGCTTGGGCGTACGAAAAAACACTGAAGCTTTCTTT. Its protein product is CASSLGVRKNTEAFF.

The V call is TRBV11-2, the J call TRBJ1-5, with TRBD1 matching 8 bases. The ends lost 5 bases at V and 9 bases at J; junction bases unmatched: 12. Per germline, CDR1 SGHAT and CDR2 FQNNGV. The CDR3 is 15 residues long. This CDR3 is CASSLGGTGAGPQHF. The CDR3 bases are TGTGCCAGCAGCCTCGGGGGGACAGGTGCGGGGCCCCAGCATTTT.

The chain couples TRBV13 to TRBJ1-2, with 7 bases identical to TRBD1. Unmatched junction bases numbered 8, after V lost 0 bases and J lost 7 bases. Germline V gene sequence: CDR1 PRHDT, CDR2 FYEKMQ (reference sequence). The CDR3 totals 15 residues. The CDR3 here is CASSLGTGFSFGYTF. The DNA for the CDR3 is TGTGCCAGCAGCTTAGGGACAGGGTTTAGCTTTGGCTACACCTTC. The full variable domain, completed using reference TRBV13 and TRBJ1-2, is AAGVIQSPRHLIKEKRETATLKCYPIPRHDTVYWYQQGPGQDPQFLISFYEKMQSDKGSIPDRFSAQQFSDYHSELNMSSLELGDSALYFCASSLGTGFSFGYTFGSGTRLTVV.

This chain joins TRBV10-2 and TRBJ1-2; 7 positions match TRBD1. The V segment lost 0 bases and the J segment 2 bases; nucleotides outside the gene matches: 3. Looked up from germline, CDR1 is WSHSY and CDR2 is SAAADI. This CDR3 is built from 15 residues. The CDR3 reads CASSESDRVNYGYTF. The DNA for the CDR3 is TGCGCCAGCAGTGAGTCCGACAGGGTAAACTATGGCTACACCTTC.

Only one count was recorded for this clone. CDR3 DNA sequence: TGTGCCAGCAGAACGACAGGTATGAACACTGAAGCTTTCTTT. Protein product: CASRTTGMNTEAFF. This sequence joins TRBV9 and TRBJ1-1, with D possibly TRBD1 on 6 matching bases. V shed 5 bases and J shed 0 bases, with 11 bases lying between them. In germline, CDR1 is SGDLS, CDR2 YYNGEE. CDR3 size: 14 residues.